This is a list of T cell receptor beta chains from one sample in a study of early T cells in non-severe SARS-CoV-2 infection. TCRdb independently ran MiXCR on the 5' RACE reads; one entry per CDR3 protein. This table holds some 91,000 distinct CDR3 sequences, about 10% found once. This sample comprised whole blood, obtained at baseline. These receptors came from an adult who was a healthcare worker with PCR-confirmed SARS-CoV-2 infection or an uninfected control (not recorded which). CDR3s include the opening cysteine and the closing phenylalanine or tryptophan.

CDR3aa: CARGTENNSPLHF; len: 13; j_gene: TRBJ1-6; v_gene: TRBV2
CDR3aa: CASSRVRGEQFF; len: 12; j_gene: TRBJ2-1; v_gene: TRBV6-2/TRBV6-3
CDR3aa: CASRGQGPNYGYTF; len: 14; j_gene: TRBJ1-2; v_gene: TRBV9
CDR3aa: CSARFVWLYEQYF; len: 13; j_gene: TRBJ2-7; v_gene: TRBV20-1
CDR3aa: CASSPRPSSDEQFF; len: 14; j_gene: TRBJ2-1; v_gene: TRBV5-1
CDR3aa: CATSDDMGSTDTQYF; len: 15; j_gene: TRBJ2-3; v_gene: TRBV24-1
CDR3aa: CATSRDEGQGASTDTQYF; len: 18; j_gene: TRBJ2-3; v_gene: TRBV15
CDR3aa: CASSLEVVGNTEAFF; len: 15; j_gene: TRBJ1-1; v_gene: TRBV5-1
CDR3aa: CASSWEPNTEAFF; len: 13; j_gene: TRBJ1-1; v_gene: TRBV9
CDR3aa: CASSSAGVRQPQHF; len: 14; j_gene: TRBJ1-5; v_gene: TRBV19
CDR3aa: CSVPGVSEQYF; len: 11; j_gene: TRBJ2-7; v_gene: TRBV29-1
CDR3aa: CASSPPDPSPSGEYTDTQYF; len: 20; j_gene: TRBJ2-3; v_gene: TRBV18
CDR3aa: CASSRMPGGPETQYF; len: 15; j_gene: TRBJ2-5; v_gene: TRBV7-3
CDR3aa: CASSRLAGSAYNEQFF; len: 16; j_gene: TRBJ2-1; v_gene: TRBV2
CDR3aa: CSEGGGADNEQFF; len: 13; j_gene: TRBJ2-1; v_gene: TRBV29-1
CDR3aa: CASSLSGGHGDTQYF; len: 15; j_gene: TRBJ2-3; v_gene: TRBV5-1
CDR3aa: CASSLSEVGTYEQYF; len: 15; j_gene: TRBJ2-7; v_gene: TRBV7-9
CDR3aa: CASSPVGAGGADTQYF; len: 16; j_gene: TRBJ2-3; v_gene: TRBV3-1
CDR3aa: CASSFEGTDYGYTF; len: 14; j_gene: TRBJ1-2; v_gene: TRBV5-1
CDR3aa: CASVGMNTEAFF; len: 12; j_gene: TRBJ1-1; v_gene: TRBV12-5
CDR3aa: CAISEPGLAGVNEQFF; len: 16; j_gene: TRBJ2-1; v_gene: TRBV10-3
CDR3aa: CATSAVDRSTGELFF; len: 15; j_gene: TRBJ2-2; v_gene: TRBV24-1
CDR3aa: CASSSGYNEQFF; len: 12; j_gene: TRBJ2-1; v_gene: TRBV4-1
CDR3aa: CASSLDATGPYNEQFF; len: 16; j_gene: TRBJ2-1; v_gene: TRBV11-3
CDR3aa: CAWSRRSEGVYGYTF; len: 15; j_gene: TRBJ1-2; v_gene: TRBV30
CDR3aa: CASSLRLAGSYEQYF; len: 15; j_gene: TRBJ2-7; v_gene: TRBV4-2